This paragraph reports one TCR beta chain. Germline V gene lookup returns CDR1 SGHNT and CDR2 YYREEE (reference sequence). CDR3 length equals 13 residues. V gave up 4 bases and J gave up 9 bases, with 14 bases separating them. This PCR relied on a set of 60 Vbeta primers and 13 Jbeta primers. Libraries were prepared by immunoSEQ multiplex PCR; TCRdb keeps only in-frame clonotypes and omits some of them. The sample lists tens of thousands of clones; roughly 81% were seen once. The sample belongs to a study of cytomegalovirus exposure and HLA in healthy donors. Material for sequencing was PBMCs. The TCR was taken from a woman aged 25 to 39 in good health and CMV-seronegative. V and J are TRBV5-4 and TRBJ2-1; no clear D gene. CDR3 in DNA: TGTGCCAGCAGCCAAAGTAGCCCTGGTGAGCAGTTCTTC. Amino acid sequence: CASSQSSPGEQFF. The whole variable domain, filled in from reference TRBV5-4 and TRBJ2-1, reads ETGVTQSPTHLIKTRGQQVTLRCSSQSGHNTVSWYQQALGQGPQFIFQYYREEENGRGNFPPRFSGLQFPNYSSELNVNALELDDSALYLCASSQSSPGEQFFGPGTRLTVL.